A single sample is the source of the 7 T cell receptor beta chains below, sequenced in a study of blood T cell repertoires in COVID-19. The method was immunoSEQ multiplex PCR; TCRdb's version includes in-frame clones alone and lacks a portion of them. The repertoire holds 250,000 to 300,000 clones, with 88% as singletons. The specimen sequenced was peripheral blood. The receptors were sampled from a woman aged 25-40 years who had recovered from COVID-19.

This clone was detected only a few times. The V gene is TRBV2, the J gene TRBJ2-7; the D gene is possibly TRBD2 (5 bases). The V gene lost 7 bases and the J gene lost 4 bases, with 17 bases spanning the gap. This CDR3 region has 14 residues. CDR1 and CDR2 (germline): SNHLY, FYNNEI. This chain's CDR3 is CASILSEGPYEQYF. In DNA, the CDR3 is TGTGCCAGCATTCTCAGCGAGGGTCCTTACGAGCAGTACTTC. Full variable domain (rest looked up from reference TRBV2 and TRBJ2-7): EPEVTQTPSHQVTQMGQEVILRCVPISNHLYFYWYRQILGQKVEFLVSFYNNEISEKSEIFDDQFSVERPDGSNFTLKIRSTKLEDSAMYFCASILSEGPYEQYFGPGTRLTVT.

The chain combines TRBV10-3 with TRBJ2-7, with a weak D call TRBD1 (6 bases). The CDR3 runs to 18 residues. V was shortened by 0 bases and J by 0 bases, with 18 bases between the two germline ends. Germline V gene sequence: CDR1 ENHRY, CDR2 SYGVKD. The CDR3 region is CAISESGKRTARSYEQYF. CDR3 DNA: TGTGCCATCAGTGAGTCCGGTAAGCGGACAGCACGCTCCTACGAGCAGTACTTC.

J is TRBJ2-5 and V is TRBV4-1, with 10 positions matching TRBD2. The CDR3 covers 17 residues. CDR1 and CDR2 (germline): MGHRA, YSYEKL. After removal of 1 base from V and 5 bases from J, the junction contained 10 bases not matched to a gene. The CDR3 region has the DNA TGCGCCAGCAGCCAAGGCCTAGCGGGGGCCTACCGGGAGACCCAGTACTTC. This codes for CASSQGLAGAYRETQYF.

The chain uses TRBV7-9 and TRBJ1-2; no reliable D call. Per the germline V gene, CDR1 is SEHNR and CDR2 is FQNEAQ (reference sequence). This CDR3 has 12 amino acids. V lost 2 bases and J 2 bases, leaving 3 bases between the germline ends. The CDR3 reads CASSLLNYGYTF. CDR3 nucleotides: TGTGCCAGCAGCTTACTAAACTATGGCTACACCTTC.

V and J are TRBV28 and TRBJ1-1, with 8 bases matching TRBD1. V shed 4 bases and J 3 bases; nucleotides not matched to a gene: 7. CDR1 and CDR2 from the germline V gene are MDHEN and SYDVKM. This CDR3 region has 15 residues. This CDR3 reads CASSSRTGRDTEAFF. DNA for the CDR3: TGTGCCAGCAGTTCCCGGACAGGGCGGGACACTGAAGCTTTCTTT.

The rearrangement uses TRBV19 and TRBJ1-1; D possibly corresponds to TRBD1 (6 bases). Germline V gene lookup returns CDR1 LNHDA and CDR2 SQIVND (reference sequence). V shed 6 bases and J shed 2 bases, with 19 bases lying between them. This CDR3 has 16 residues. The CDR3 bases are TGTGCCAGTAGCCCAAACGTAGGGGGGGCCAACACTGAAGCTTTCTTT. It specifies CASSPNVGGANTEAFF.

The chain carries TRBV28 and TRBJ2-7; TRBD1 matches 9 bases. The V gene end was trimmed by 5 bases and the J gene end by 5 bases; junction bases not matched to a gene: 10. Looked up from germline, CDR1 is MDHEN and CDR2 is SYDVKM. This CDR3 contains 15 residues. The CDR3 DNA is TGTGCCAGCAGTCCCTACCGGGACAGGGAGAACGAGCAGTACTTC. Translated: CASSPYRDRENEQYF.